This paragraph reports one TCR beta chain. The data were obtained in a study of neurological immune-mediated disorders. A single record per CDR3 protein comes from TCRdb applying MiXCR to the 5' RACE reads. Altogether about 50,000 distinct CDR3 sequences are present, roughly 17% being singletons, with the ten largest covering 3.5% to 4.5%. The V gene lost 0 bases and the J gene lost 2 bases, with 9 bases spanning the gap. The CDR3 covers 14 residues. Looked up from germline, CDR1 is SGHDT and CDR2 is YYEEEE. This sequence was found in a man aged 55-75 years in good health. Sequenced sample: PBMCs. The rearrangement joins TRBV5-6 to TRBJ2-7, with D hard to call. CDR3: CASSLGYGTYEQYF. CDR3 nucleotides: TGTGCCAGCAGCTTGGGTTACGGAACCTACGAGCAGTACTTC.